This T cell receptor beta chain was sequenced in a study of sequential checkpoint blockade in melanoma. Study overall: Randomization was 1:1 between first-line nivolumab→ipilimumab and ipilimumab→nivolumab. After both sequences, patients received maintenance nivolumab.

TCRdb's copy holds only in-frame clones and misses some; the assay was immunoSEQ multiplex PCR. The table records over 10,000 clones, roughly 60% of them present only once. Stated treatment: randomized to nivolumab then ipilimumab (arm A) or the reverse (arm B). Sorted cells were live CD3+CD8+, lacking CD19 and CD56, from PBMCs. Losses at the gene ends were 2 bases for V and 3 bases for J; bases not matched to a gene: 15. The CDR3 covers 20 residues. Germline V CDR1 and CDR2: MDHEN, SYDVKM. The TCR was taken from a human donor with melanoma. Sequencing was performed on CD8+ T cells sorted from blood (inferred from file names), taken from a patient given nivolumab and ipilimumab in sequence. The rearrangement joins TRBV28 to TRBJ1-3; TRBD1 aligns across 11 bases. CDR3 sequence: CASSLSLDRGPSIHGNTIYF. The CDR3 DNA reads TGTGCCAGCAGTTTAAGCTTGGACAGGGGGCCAAGTATTCATGGAAACACCATATATTTT.